This entry describes one T cell receptor (beta chain). The sample is drawn from a study of blood T cell repertoires in COVID-19. At the level of the study: Specimens from acute and convalescent COVID-19 originated in the United States, Italy and Spain.

Germline V lookup: CDR1 MNHEY, CDR2 SVGAGI. The CDR3 length is 16 residues. With V trimmed by 2 bases and J by 8 bases, 10 bases remained unmatched. Clones were sequenced by immunoSEQ multiplex PCR, and TCRdb holds only the in-frame ones, with some missing. The data hold some 190,000 clones, with just over 85% observed a single time. Input material: peripheral blood. The chain recombines TRBV6-5 with TRBJ2-1; TRBD1 matches 9 bases. This TCR derives from a man between 18 and 35 years old with active or convalescent COVID-19. The CDR3 bases are TGTGCCAGCAGTTACGTTGGGACAGGGAGTTACGATGAGCAGTTCTTC. This encodes CASSYVGTGSYDEQFF.